These 23 T cell receptor beta chains came from one sample sequenced in a study of cytomegalovirus exposure and HLA in healthy donors. The repertoire was sequenced with immunoSEQ multiplex PCR; TCRdb's copy has only in-frame clones and lacks some. This sample carries 100,000 to 150,000 clones, about 90% of them seen once, and the ten largest clones take 1.4% to 1.5%. The specimen was PBMCs. The receptors come from a young man in good health and CMV-seronegative.

The rearrangement joins TRBV4-1 to TRBJ1-3; D uncertain. This CDR3 contains 13 residues. The germline V gene has CDR1 MGHRA and CDR2 YSYEKL. V lost 1 base and J lost 8, with 9 bases in between. The CDR3 protein is CASSQGPGDTIYF. The DNA for the CDR3 is TGCGCCAGCAGCCAAGGACCCGGGGACACCATATATTTT.

The rearrangement links TRBV5-1 to TRBJ2-3; 12 nucleotides match TRBD2. Germline CDR1 reads SGHRS; CDR2 reads YFSETQ. The ends lost 5 bases at V and 6 bases at J; junction bases unmatched: 4. The CDR3 sequence is 14 residues long. CDR3 in amino acids: CASRWTSGTDTQYF. DNA of the CDR3: TGCGCCAGCAGGTGGACTAGCGGGACGGATACGCAGTATTTT.

V is TRBV5-4 and J is TRBJ2-1; TRBD2 agrees at 8 bases. The CDR3 is 15 residues long. In germline, CDR1 is SGHNT, CDR2 YYREEE (reference sequence). V dropped 2 bases and J dropped 7; count of bases not matched to a gene: 8. CDR3 protein: CASSLQASGSNEQFF. CDR3 nucleotides: TGTGCCAGCAGCTTACAGGCTAGCGGGTCGAATGAGCAGTTCTTC.

The chain recombines TRBV5-1 with TRBJ2-5; D gene uncertain. The CDR3 totals 13 residues. The germline V gene has CDR1 SGHRS and CDR2 YFSETQ. V lost 0 bases to trimming and J lost 2 bases, with 5 bases between them. The CDR3 DNA follows: TGCGCCAGCAGCTTGGTAGTACAAGAGACCCAGTACTTC. Protein product: CASSLVVQETQYF.

The chain carries TRBV9 and TRBJ2-5; 8 bases are a match to TRBD2. The germline V gene encodes CDR1 SGDLS and CDR2 YYNGEE. V dropped 6 bases and J dropped 2; count of bases not matched to a gene: 9. The length of the CDR3 is 15 residues. The CDR3 DNA reads as TGTGCCAGCAAAGCAACTAGCGGACTACAAGAGACCCAGTACTTC. It encodes CASKATSGLQETQYF.

The V and J genes are TRBV11-2 and TRBJ2-2; D is ambiguous. This CDR3 contains 15 residues. Germline CDR1 and CDR2: SGHAT and FQNNGV. Trimming took 5 bases from V and 3 from J, leaving 13 bases between them. DNA for the CDR3: TGTGCCAGCAGCCCGAGCAGGTATCACACCGGGGAGCTGTTTTTT. It codes for CASSPSRYHTGELFF.

The chain uses TRBV6-5 and TRBJ2-2, with D uncertain. The CDR3 spans 14 residues. Germline assignment: CDR1 MNHEY and CDR2 SVGAGI. Between the trimmed V and J ends, which lost 0 bases and 7 bases, there was a span of 9 bases. CDR3 DNA sequence: TGTGCCAGCAGTTACTCGATTACTAACGGGGAGCTGTTTTTT. Translated: CASSYSITNGELFF.

This chain connects TRBV6-5 to TRBJ2-5; 7 bases fit TRBD1. CDR3 size: 15 residues. J gave up 5 bases and V 6 bases, and 12 bases lay outside the gene matches. In germline, CDR1 is MNHEY, CDR2 SVGAGI. The CDR3 nucleotides read TGTGCCAGCAGCTCCGGACAGGCCAAGTTGGAGACCCAGTACTTC. It encodes CASSSGQAKLETQYF.

The gene calls are TRBV9 and TRBJ1-4, with 9 bases identical to TRBD1. V was clipped by 3 bases and J by 7 bases; unmatched bases: 7. The CDR3 sequence is 15 residues long. Looked up from germline, CDR1 is SGDLS and CDR2 is YYNGEE. CDR3 bases: TGTGCCAGCAGCGCGGGAGGGACAGGGCGTGAAAAACTGTTTTTT. Its protein product is CASSAGGTGREKLFF.

CDR3 sequence: CASSIPQGAADTQYF. CDR3 nucleotide sequence: TGCGCCAGCAGCATACCACAGGGGGCGGCAGATACGCAGTATTTT. V usage is TRBV5-1 and J usage is TRBJ2-3; 9 bases match TRBD1. Per the germline V gene, CDR1 is SGHRS and CDR2 is YFSETQ. The CDR3 sequence is 15 residues long. V shed 4 bases and J 4 bases; nucleotides not matched to a gene: 7.

This chain joins TRBV2 and TRBJ1-1, with TRBD1 matching over 7 bases. Trimming took 3 bases from V and 0 from J; bases not matched to a gene: 4. Germline CDR1 and CDR2: SNHLY and FYNNEI. The CDR3 extends over 15 amino acids. CDR3 amino acids: CASSDGTAMNTEAFF. The CDR3 DNA is TGTGCCAGCAGTGACGGGACAGCCATGAACACTGAAGCTTTCTTT.

There are a few counts of this clone. In nucleotides, the CDR3 is TGTGCCTGGAGAAGGGACAGTCGCAATGAGCAGTTCTTC. Translating gives CAWRRDSRNEQFF. The chain links TRBV30 to TRBJ2-1, with TRBD1 identical over 7 bases. The CDR3 sequence is 13 residues long. Germline CDR1 is GTSNPN and CDR2 is SVGIG (reference sequence). V was clipped by 3 bases and J by 6 bases; unmatched bases: 5.

About this clone itself: One end of the junction is discordant with germline, which a read error may explain. The chain has TRBV7-2 and TRBJ1-1, with a tentative D call TRBD1 (6 bases). CDR1 is SGHTA and CDR2 is FQGNSA in the germline V gene. The CDR3 loop spans 12 amino acids. CDR3 bases: TGTGCCAGCAGCTTAGGCACAGGGCCCACCGAATTT. Translated, it gives CASSLGTGPTEF.

This clone appeared a single time. V gene TRBV6-5 combines with J gene TRBJ2-7, with TRBD2 matching over 7 bases. CDR3 length: 14 amino acids. V lost 6 bases, J lost 4 bases, and 9 bases stayed unmatched. CDR1 and CDR2 (germline): MNHEY, SVGAGI. The CDR3 loop reads CASRGASGYYEQYF. Here the CDR3 DNA reads TGTGCCAGCAGAGGTGCTAGCGGCTATTACGAGCAGTACTTC.

J is TRBJ2-7 and V is TRBV11-2; TRBD1 might be the D (5 bases). The V gene's germline CDR1 is SGHAT and CDR2 FQNNGV. V was trimmed by 1 base and J by 6 bases, leaving 16 bases between them. The CDR3 loop spans 15 amino acids. The CDR3: CASSLVQAPLTEQYF. Written as DNA, the CDR3 is TGTGCCAGCAGCTTAGTACAGGCGCCCCTGACCGAGCAGTACTTC.

The chain joins TRBV4-3 to TRBJ2-1, with 10 bases aligning to TRBD2. V was pared by 2 bases and J by 3 bases, with 4 bases of the junction left unmatched. CDR1 is LGHNA and CDR2 is YSLEER in the germline V gene. The CDR3 sequence is 16 residues long. The CDR3 is CASSQTVAGGYNEQFF. In DNA form, the CDR3 reads TGCGCCAGCAGCCAAACTGTAGCGGGAGGCTACAATGAGCAGTTCTTC.

Here the CDR3 reads CASSSAGQAEGYTF. The CDR3 DNA sequence: TGTGCCAGCAGCTCCGCAGGACAGGCGGAAGGCTACACCTTC. This chain joins TRBV5-6 and TRBJ1-2; 7 bases match TRBD1. Germline CDR1 reads SGHDT; CDR2 reads YYEEEE. Trimming cost V 3 bases and J 8 bases; bases outside gene matches: 10. The CDR3 has 14 amino acids.

This clone was counted a single time. The chain recombines TRBV2 with TRBJ2-2; 12 bases line up with TRBD1. The trim removed 5 bases at V and 5 bases at J, leaving 6 bases unmatched. Germline CDR1 is SNHLY and CDR2 is FYNNEI. The CDR3 runs to 16 residues. The CDR3 nucleotides are TGTGCCAGCAGTTTCGGGACAGGGGGCAGAACCGGGGAGCTGTTTTTT. It codes for CASSFGTGGRTGELFF. The full variable domain, completed using reference TRBV2 and TRBJ2-2, is EPEVTQTPSHQVTQMGQEVILRCVPISNHLYFYWYRQILGQKVEFLVSFYNNEISEKSEIFDDQFSVERPDGSNFTLKIRSTKLEDSAMYFCASSFGTGGRTGELFFGEGSRLTVL.

This sequence joins TRBV7-9 and TRBJ2-1, with 9 bases fitting TRBD2. The V segment lost 3 bases and the J segment 3 bases; nucleotides outside the gene matches: 6. Per the germline V gene, CDR1 is SEHNR and CDR2 is FQNEAQ (reference sequence). This CDR3 is 16 amino acids long. In DNA form, the CDR3 reads TGTGCCAGCAGCTTGTCTAGCGGGATAGTCTACAATGAGCAGTTCTTC. It yields the protein CASSLSSGIVYNEQFF.

V gene TRBV4-2 combines with J gene TRBJ2-5; 8 positions match TRBD2. The trim removed 4 bases at V and 3 bases at J, leaving 10 bases unmatched. The CDR3 runs to 16 residues. CDR1 LGHNA and CDR2 YNFKEQ come from the germline V gene. CDR3 sequence (DNA): TGTGCCAGCAGCCTCACAGGTGAAGCGGGAGAAGAGACCCAGTACTTC. It translates to CASSLTGEAGEETQYF.

V and J are TRBV7-3 and TRBJ2-5, with 8 bases fitting TRBD1. J gave up 5 bases and V 2 bases, and 10 bases lay outside the gene matches. The CDR3 loop spans 16 amino acids. Germline V gene lookup returns CDR1 SGHTA and CDR2 FQGTGA. This chain's CDR3 is CASSLGGTGLRETQYF. CDR3 bases: TGTGCCAGCAGCTTAGGCGGGACAGGCCTCAGGGAGACCCAGTACTTC.

For the CDR3, the DNA is TGTGCCAGCAGTGAAGCGCCAGGGGGCGTCGAGAAACTGTTTTTT. This sequence encodes CASSEAPGGVEKLFF. This sequence joins TRBV6-1 and TRBJ1-4; 8 bases match TRBD1. The CDR3 is 15 amino acids. Germline V gene data show CDR1 as MNHNS and CDR2 as SASEGT. J lost 11 bases, V lost 0 bases, and 8 bases had no gene match.

This CDR3 is CARGGKDQPQHF. CDR3 nucleotide sequence: TGTGCCAGAGGGGGCAAGGATCAGCCCCAGCATTTT. The chain recombines TRBV2 with TRBJ1-5; 7 bases line up with TRBD1. J gave up 5 bases and V 9 bases, and 4 bases lay outside the gene matches. CDR3 length: 12 residues. Per germline, CDR1 SNHLY and CDR2 FYNNEI.